These 26 T cell receptor beta chains were all obtained from the same sample, sequenced in a study of cytomegalovirus exposure and HLA in healthy donors. In the PCR, 60 Vbeta and 13 Jbeta primers were used. Produced via immunoSEQ multiplex PCR; TCRdb's table is partial and in-frame only. The sample shows approximately 110,000 clones, 65% to 80% of them seen only once. The specimen was PBMCs. These receptors were taken from a human donor in good health.

This clone was recorded only once. The V and J genes are TRBV7-2 and TRBJ2-3; 12 nucleotides line up with TRBD2. The CDR3 is made up of 17 amino acids. The V and J ends lost 5 bases and 4 bases, in that order; junction bases with no gene match: 10. Germline CDR1 is SGHTA and CDR2 is FQGNSA. CDR3 nucleotides: TGTGCCAGCAGCCCCGACGGGACTAGCGGGCCCTCAGATACGCAGTATTTT. As protein: CASSPDGTSGPSDTQYF.

Only a few counts were recorded for this clone. The chain joins TRBV6-5 to TRBJ2-7, with 8 positions matching TRBD1. CDR3 length: 15 amino acids. V lost 0 bases and J lost 2; bases outside the gene matches: 3. Germline-derived CDR1 and CDR2 are MNHEY and SVGAGI. CDR3 DNA: TGTGCCAGCAGTTACTCGGCGACAGGGGCCTACGAGCAGTACTTC. Its protein product is CASSYSATGAYEQYF.

V usage is TRBV5-1 and J usage is TRBJ2-7; 13 bases are a match to TRBD2. CDR3 size: 16 residues. V lost 3 bases to trimming and J lost 6 bases; unmatched junction nucleotides: 9. CDR1 SGHRS and CDR2 YFSETQ come from the germline V gene. The CDR3: CASSSQWTSGGLEQYF. The DNA of the CDR3 is TGCGCCAGCAGCTCCCAGTGGACTAGCGGGGGCCTCGAGCAGTACTTC.

The chain has TRBV7-2 and TRBJ2-7; 8 positions match TRBD1. The V gene's germline CDR1 is SGHTA and CDR2 FQGNSA. This CDR3 contains 15 residues. The V and J ends lost 5 bases and 3 bases, in that order; junction bases with no gene match: 9. CDR3 amino acids: CASSRARQGRYEQYF. In nucleotides, the CDR3 is TGTGCCAGCAGCCGCGCCCGACAGGGGCGCTACGAGCAGTACTTC.

This chain connects TRBV11-2 to TRBJ2-5; D not resolved. The CDR3 runs 14 residues. Germline V gene lookup returns CDR1 SGHAT and CDR2 FQNNGV. The V end lost 2 bases, the J end lost 2 bases, and 9 bases lay between the germline ends. CDR3 residues: CASSLSSIQETQYF. In DNA form, the CDR3 reads TGTGCCAGCAGCTTAAGTAGTATTCAAGAGACCCAGTACTTC.

This chain uses TRBV4-2 with TRBJ1-2; 9 positions match TRBD1. With V trimmed by 1 base and J by 8 bases, 11 bases remained unmatched. CDR1 is LGHNA, CDR2 YNFKEQ, per germline. The CDR3 covers 16 residues. As DNA, the CDR3 is TGTGCCAGCAGCCAAGGAACAGGGGGCTTGGCGGAGGGCTACACCTTC. Translated, it gives CASSQGTGGLAEGYTF.

The rearrangement uses TRBV7-2 and TRBJ2-5; weak D call: TRBD2 (5 bases). This CDR3 has 13 residues. Germline-derived CDR1 and CDR2 are SGHTA and FQGNSA. V lost 6 bases, J lost 3 bases, and 11 bases lay in between. The CDR3 is CASSHTREETQYF. The CDR3 DNA follows: TGTGCCAGCAGTCACACTAGGGAAGAGACCCAGTACTTC.

The count of this clone is one. This sequence joins TRBV28 and TRBJ2-7; no definite D call. Per germline, CDR1 MDHEN and CDR2 SYDVKM. This CDR3 has 13 amino acids. Trimming removed 2 bases from V and 7 bases from J, with 12 bases in between. DNA for the CDR3: TGTGCCAGCAGTTTAAGGCTGGCGGATGAGCAGTACTTC. This gives the protein CASSLRLADEQYF. The variable domain in full, with the rest retrieved from reference TRBV28 and TRBJ2-7, is DVKVTQSSRYLVKRTGEKVFLECVQDMDHENMFWYRQDPGLGLRLIYFSYDVKMKEKGDIPEGYSVSREKKERFSLILESASTNQTSMYLCASSLRLADEQYFGPGTRLTVT.

V and J are TRBV15 and TRBJ2-3, with a weak D call TRBD2 (5 bases). CDR1 is LNHNV and CDR2 is YYDKDF in the germline V gene (reference sequence). The CDR3 runs to 16 residues. V lost 0 bases, J lost 2 bases, and 12 bases lay in between. CDR3 sequence: CATSRDREGNTDTQYF. The CDR3 DNA reads as TGTGCCACCAGCAGAGATCGTGAGGGAAACACAGATACGCAGTATTTT.

The chain couples TRBV7-7 to TRBJ2-2; TRBD1 might be the D (6 bases). CDR1 and CDR2 (germline): SSHAT, FNYEAQ (reference sequence). CDR3 length: 16 residues. V dropped 5 bases and J dropped 2 bases, with 15 bases sitting between them. CDR3: CASSQSTGLNTGELFF. The CDR3 DNA sequence: TGTGCCAGCAGCCAATCGACAGGCCTAAACACCGGGGAGCTGTTTTTT.

This rearrangement joins TRBV4-2 to TRBJ2-6; TRBD1 matches 10 bases. Germline CDR1 LGHNA, CDR2 YNFKEQ. V dropped 1 base and J dropped 2; count of bases not matched to a gene: 5. This CDR3 has 18 residues. Here the CDR3 reads CASSQARQGAPGANVLTF. The CDR3 coding sequence is TGTGCCAGCAGCCAAGCAAGACAGGGGGCGCCTGGGGCCAACGTCCTGACTTTC.

The V gene is TRBV9, the J gene TRBJ2-5; TRBD2 matches 11 bases. The CDR3 runs 17 residues. Trimming took 4 bases from V and 0 from J; bases not matched to a gene: 8. Germline CDR1 is SGDLS and CDR2 is YYNGEE. The CDR3 protein is CASSSDRTSGYQETQYF. The CDR3 DNA is TGTGCCAGCAGCTCAGACCGGACTAGCGGGTACCAAGAGACCCAGTACTTC. The variable domain in full, with the rest retrieved from reference TRBV9 and TRBJ2-5, is DSGVTQTPKHLITATGQRVTLRCSPRSGDLSVYWYQQSLDQGLQFLIQYYNGEERAKGNILERFSAQQFPDLHSELNLSSLELGDSALYFCASSSDRTSGYQETQYFGPGTRLLVL.

The chain recombines TRBV18 with TRBJ1-5; a weak D match, TRBD1 (5 bases). V gave up 6 bases and J gave up 2 bases, with 11 bases separating them. Germline V gives CDR1 KGHSH, CDR2 LQKENI. CDR3 length: 14 residues. Here the CDR3 DNA reads TGTGCCAGCTCCGACGGGACTCGCAATCAGCCCCAGCATTTT. Its translation is CASSDGTRNQPQHF.

The CDR3 is CASSGIQGGRDEQYF. CDR3 nucleotides: TGCGCCAGCAGCGGAATACAGGGGGGGAGGGACGAGCAGTACTTC. V usage is TRBV5-1 and J usage is TRBJ2-7; the D gene is possibly TRBD1 (8 bases). This CDR3 contains 15 residues. Trimming stripped 4 bases from V and 5 bases from J, with 19 bases between. The V gene's germline CDR1 is SGHRS and CDR2 YFSETQ.

This clone appeared a few times. This chain uses TRBV9 with TRBJ1-1; TRBD1 is a possible D gene (6 bases). V was pared by 3 bases and J by 1 base, with 13 bases between. In germline, CDR1 is SGDLS, CDR2 YYNGEE. The CDR3 covers 15 residues. In nucleotides, the CDR3 is TGTGCCAGCAGCGCGACGGGCAGGGGGAACACTGAAGCTTTCTTT. It encodes CASSATGRGNTEAFF.

The V call is TRBV2, the J call TRBJ2-7; possibly TRBD1 for D (5 bases). Germline loops: CDR1 SNHLY, CDR2 FYNNEI. The CDR3 is 13 amino acids. Trimming left V 7 bases short and J 7 bases short, with 17 bases between. The CDR3 region is CASTLTGSEEQYF. The CDR3 DNA reads TGTGCCAGCACTCTCACAGGCTCGGAAGAGCAGTACTTC.

This sequence joins TRBV6-5 and TRBJ2-7; 7 bases are a match to TRBD2. Trimming at V came to 7 bases and at J to 6 bases, leaving 6 bases not matched to a gene. Germline CDR1 reads MNHEY; CDR2 reads SVGAGI. This CDR3 is 12 amino acids long. As DNA, the CDR3 is TGTGCCAGCAAGCGGGGTCAGTCCGAGCAGTACTTC. Its translation: CASKRGQSEQYF.

This clone has a handful of counts. J is TRBJ1-2 and V is TRBV19; a weak D match, TRBD1 (5 bases). Germline CDR1 and CDR2: LNHDA and SQIVND (reference sequence). V lost 4 bases and J 4 bases, leaving 16 bases between the germline ends. The CDR3 spans 15 residues. In nucleotides, the CDR3 is TGTGCCAGTAGTACACAGGACCGTTGGGGCTATGGCTACACCTTC. This encodes CASSTQDRWGYGYTF.

The rearrangement uses TRBV4-1 and TRBJ2-1, with D possibly matching TRBD2 (6 bases). With 1 base removed from V and 1 base from J, the gap between germline ends came to 11 bases. CDR3 length: 16 residues. Germline V gives CDR1 MGHRA, CDR2 YSYEKL. As DNA, the CDR3 is TGCGCCAGCAGCCAAGGAGCGGGCGTATCCTACAATGAGCAGTTCTTC. Translating it yields CASSQGAGVSYNEQFF.

The chain uses TRBV6-1 and TRBJ1-1; D not certain. Germline CDR1 MNHNS, CDR2 SASEGT. The V and J ends lost 1 base and 1 base respectively, with 4 bases between them. The CDR3 has 13 residues. The CDR3 DNA sequence: TGTGCCAGCAGTGAAGTCAGGAACACTGAAGCTTTCTTT. It is translated as CASSEVRNTEAFF.

The CDR3 DNA follows: TGTGCCAGCAGCGTAGTCGGCGGGAGGGCCGAGGATACGCAGTATTTT. Translating it yields CASSVVGGRAEDTQYF. The chain carries TRBV9 and TRBJ2-3, with 9 bases that match TRBD2. This CDR3 spans 16 amino acids. Germline V lookup: CDR1 SGDLS, CDR2 YYNGEE. V was pared by 0 bases and J by 6 bases, with 8 bases of the junction left unmatched.

V gene TRBV7-9 combines with J gene TRBJ2-7, with D maybe TRBD2 (5 bases). This CDR3 is 15 amino acids long. Germline lookup yields CDR1 SEHNR and CDR2 FQNEAQ (reference sequence). V was cut by 5 bases and J by 2 bases, with 16 bases left in between. The CDR3 DNA follows: TGTGCCAGCAGCCCTAAGGAGGAAAGGACCTACGAGCAGTACTTC. Protein sequence: CASSPKEERTYEQYF.

The rearrangement links TRBV18 to TRBJ1-2; 8 nucleotides line up with TRBD1. Per the germline V gene, CDR1 is KGHSH and CDR2 is LQKENI. The CDR3 spans 15 residues. Trimming cost V 2 bases and J 2 bases; bases outside gene matches: 4. The CDR3 DNA reads as TGTGCCAGCTCACCATCCAGGGGGCTAAACTATGGCTACACCTTC. Translation: CASSPSRGLNYGYTF.

Only one count was recorded for this clone. The V and J genes are TRBV7-9 and TRBJ2-4; 12 nucleotides line up with TRBD2. CDR3 length: 16 residues. V shed 5 bases and J 4 bases; nucleotides not matched to a gene: 6. Germline V lookup: CDR1 SEHNR, CDR2 FQNEAQ (reference sequence). The CDR3 sequence is CASSARGTSGKNIQYF. CDR3 bases: TGTGCCAGCAGCGCACGCGGGACTAGCGGGAAAAACATTCAGTACTTC.

The rearrangement links TRBV28 to TRBJ1-5, with D maybe TRBD1 (6 bases). From germline, CDR1 is MDHEN and CDR2 SYDVKM. CDR3 length: 14 amino acids. Trimming cost V 3 bases and J 7 bases, with 13 bases left between them. CDR3 region: CASSFGGPGQPQHF. The CDR3 region has the DNA TGTGCCAGCAGTTTCGGGGGGCCCGGGCAGCCCCAGCATTTT.

This clone showed up just a few times. The chain employs TRBV15 and TRBJ1-5; the D is unclear. Trimming left V 1 base short and J 4 bases short, with 14 bases between. This CDR3 contains 16 residues. Germline V gene sequence: CDR1 LNHNV, CDR2 YYDKDF (reference sequence). CDR3 DNA sequence: TGTGCCACCAGCAGAGCTCTTACAGTAAATAATCAGCCCCAGCATTTT. Its translation: CATSRALTVNNQPQHF.